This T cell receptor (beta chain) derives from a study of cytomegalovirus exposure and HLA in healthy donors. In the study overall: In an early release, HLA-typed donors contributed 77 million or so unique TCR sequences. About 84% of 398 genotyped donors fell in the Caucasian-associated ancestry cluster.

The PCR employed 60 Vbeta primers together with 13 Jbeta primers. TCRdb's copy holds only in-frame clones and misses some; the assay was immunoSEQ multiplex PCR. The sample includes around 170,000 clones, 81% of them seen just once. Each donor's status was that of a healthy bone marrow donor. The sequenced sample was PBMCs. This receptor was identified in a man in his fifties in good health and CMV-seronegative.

DNA of the CDR3: TGTGCCAGCACTGCGCTAGGAGCGTTCCAAGAGACCCAGTACTTC. Amino acids: CASTALGAFQETQYF. The V call is TRBV7-2, the J call TRBJ2-5; D ambiguous. Germline values: CDR1 SGHTA, CDR2 FQGNSA. This CDR3 is 15 amino acids long. Trimming shortened V by 7 bases and J by 1 base, and 16 bases separated the two germline ends.